This T cell receptor (beta chain) is drawn from a study of T-cell reconstitution after alpha-beta-depleted transplantation in children. The junction had 3 bases not matched to a gene; V was cut back by 3 bases and J by 4 bases. This CDR3 region has 15 residues. Germline CDR1 reads SEHNR; CDR2 reads FQNEAQ (reference sequence). The TCRbeta library incorporated unique molecular identifiers. TCRdb itself ran the PCR reads through MiXCR, one entry per CDR3 protein. The data show 490,000 or so distinct CDR3 sequences, approximately 12% seen once. This clonotype originated in a human donor who donated a stem cell graft to a child with combined immunodeficiency. The rearrangement uses TRBV7-9 and TRBJ2-3, with 11 bases lining up with TRBD1. This specimen consisted of PBMCs from the stem cell graft donor, obtained from the stem cell graft. The CDR3 DNA reads TGTGCCAGCAGCTTCTGGACAGGGGGCCCAGATACGCAGTATTTT. Its protein product is CASSFWTGGPDTQYF.